This is a list of T cell receptor beta chains from one sample in a study of shared clonotypes between healthy human individuals. Clones were sequenced by immunoSEQ multiplex PCR, and TCRdb holds only the in-frame ones, with some missing. The data show roughly 2,000,000 clones, about 95% seen once. The material sequenced was naive CD8+ T cells sorted from blood. These receptors all come from a man younger than 35 in good health. Each CDR3 is given with its conserved first and last residue. The order of the fields is D gene, clone size, J gene, V gene, CDR3 DNA, CDR3 protein. A D gene is named only where the DNA matches it firmly. Expanded clones get a size class; other rows say once, few or many, or leave the size out.

NA	NA	TRBJ2-5	TRBV30	TGTGCCTGGAGTGTTATGGGATCTGAGGAAGAGACCCAGTACTTC	CAWSVMGSEEETQYF
NA	NA	TRBJ2-7	TRBV10-1	TGCGCCAGCAGTGAGGGGTCCTACGAGCAGTACTTC	CASSEGSYEQYF
TRBD1	NA	TRBJ1-2	TRBV30	TGTGCCTGGAGTGTACAGGGGACAGGGGATGGCTACACCTTC	CAWSVQGTGDGYTF
NA	NA	TRBJ1-1	TRBV6-5	TGTGCCAGCAGTTATTACACAGGGGAAGCTTTCTTT	CASSYYTGEAFF
NA	NA	TRBJ2-7	TRBV5-4	TGTGCCAGCAGCTTGGATAGGGGTCAGGGGTTCTCCTACGAGCAGTACTTC	CASSLDRGQGFSYEQYF
TRBD1	NA	TRBJ2-7	TRBV11-2	TGTGCCAGCAGCTTAGGGACAGGGTACTACGAGCAGTACTTC	CASSLGTGYYEQYF
NA	NA	TRBJ2-3	TRBV9	TGTGCCAGCAGCGTAGTCGGGACCTACACAGATACGCAGTATTTT	CASSVVGTYTDTQYF
NA	NA	TRBJ1-4	TRBV9	TGTGCCAGCAGCGTAGGGGGAGCAACTAATGAAAAACTGTTTTTT	CASSVGGATNEKLFF
TRBD1	NA	TRBJ2-1	TRBV5-4	TGTGCCAGCAGCTTGGGACAGGGGACCTACAATGAGCAGTTCTTC	CASSLGQGTYNEQFF
TRBD1	NA	TRBJ2-6	TRBV7-8	TGTGCCAGCAGCTTAGCGGACAGGGCCTCTGGGGCCAACGTCCTGACTTTC	CASSLADRASGANVLTF
TRBD2	NA	TRBJ2-1	TRBV4-1	TGCGCCAGCAGCCAAGAGGGTGGTAGCGGGGGGCCAACCTACAATGAGCAGTTCTTC	CASSQEGGSGGPTYNEQFF
TRBD2	NA	TRBJ2-5	TRBV10-1	TGCGCCAGCAGTGAGGGGCTAGCGGTTCAAGAGACCCAGTACTTC	CASSEGLAVQETQYF
NA	once	TRBJ1-1	TRBV6-5	TGTGCCAGCAGTTACTCCGAAGGATCCTCCTTAGCCTTCTTT	CASSYSEGSSLAFF
TRBD2	NA	TRBJ2-5	TRBV11-2	TGTGCCAGCAGCTCCCCCCCACTAGCGGGGCAAGAGACCCAGTACTTC	CASSSPPLAGQETQYF
NA	NA	TRBJ2-7	TRBV13	TGTGCCAGCAGTTCGGGACTCCACTACGAGCAGTACTTC	CASSSGLHYEQYF
NA	NA	TRBJ2-1	TRBV28	TGTGCCAGCAGCCACAAACCGGGGGTTCCCTACAATGAGCAGTTCTTC	CASSHKPGVPYNEQFF
NA	once	TRBJ2-2	TRBV7-7	TGTGCTAGCAGCTTAGCGAATGGGGCAGGGGAGCTGTTTTTT	CASSLANGAGELFF
TRBD2	NA	TRBJ2-1	TRBV27	TGTGCCAGCAGTTCGACTAGCGCTTACAATGAGCAGTTCTTC	CASSSTSAYNEQFF
NA	NA	TRBJ2-7	TRBV5-6	TGTGCCAGCAGCTTGGCCCCGGGACTCAGCTCCTACGAGCAGTACTTC	CASSLAPGLSSYEQYF
TRBD2	NA	TRBJ2-1	TRBV13	TGTGCCAGCAGCCAGACTAGCGGGAGTATCCACAATGAGCAGTTCTTC	CASSQTSGSIHNEQFF
TRBD1	NA	TRBJ2-5	TRBV7-9	TGTGCCAGCAGTAGGACAGGGCAAGAGACCCAGTACTTC	CASSRTGQETQYF
NA	NA	TRBJ2-7	TRBV28	TGTGCCAGCAGTTTTGGCTCCTACGAGCAGTACTTC	CASSFGSYEQYF
TRBD1	NA	TRBJ2-7	TRBV5-1	TGCGCCAGCAGCGACCGGGACAGGGGCTCGGACGAGCAGTACTTC	CASSDRDRGSDEQYF
NA	once	TRBJ2-7	TRBV7-9	TGTGCCAGCAGCCCCCTCGGGGGAGATACCTACGAGCAGTACTTC	CASSPLGGDTYEQYF
NA	NA	TRBJ1-6	TRBV25-1	TGTGCCAGCAGTGACGGGGGGGGATCACCCCTCCACTTT	CASSDGGGSPLHF
TRBD2	NA	TRBJ2-5	TRBV7-9	TGTGCCAGCAGCTTATTAGCGGGATTGGGGAAACAAAAAGAGACCCAGTACTTC	CASSLLAGLGKQKETQYF
NA	few	TRBJ1-6	TRBV7-9	TGTGCCAGCAGCTTAGTTATACTGAATTCACCCCTCCACTTT	CASSLVILNSPLHF
TRBD1	NA	TRBJ2-3	TRBV5-1	TGCGCCAGCAGCCTCTTCCGGGACAGGGGGACAGATACGCAGTATTTT	CASSLFRDRGTDTQYF
NA	NA	TRBJ2-4	TRBV28	TGTGCCAGCAGTTTAGGGCCGGAGGGCCTAGCCAAAAACATTCAGTACTTC	CASSLGPEGLAKNIQYF
TRBD1	NA	TRBJ2-1	TRBV27	TGTGCCACTTTGGACAGGAGTAAAGGTATGAATGAGCAGTTCTTC	CATLDRSKGMNEQFF
NA	NA	TRBJ2-4	TRBV6-5	TGTGCCAGCACCACCGGGGATGCCAAAAACATTCAGTACTTC	CASTTGDAKNIQYF
NA	once	TRBJ2-7	TRBV27	TGTGCCAGCAGTCCGACCCCGGAGGGAAGCTCCTACGAGCAGTACTTC	CASSPTPEGSSYEQYF
NA	once	TRBJ2-1	TRBV15	TGTGCCACCAGCGGGATTAGGGGGACCTACAATGAGCAGTTCTTC	CATSGIRGTYNEQFF
NA	NA	TRBJ1-2	TRBV5-4	TGTGCCAGCAGCTTGGTAGGGGACTATGGCTACACCTTC	CASSLVGDYGYTF
NA	once	TRBJ2-7	TRBV5-4	TGTGCCAGCAGCTTGGGTCTGTACGAGCAGTACTTC	CASSLGLYEQYF
NA	NA	TRBJ2-3	TRBV21-1	TGTGCCAGCAGCAAAGAGACCAGGGTGGAAACAGATACGCAGTATTTT	CASSKETRVETDTQYF
TRBD1	NA	TRBJ2-7	TRBV7-9	TGTGCCAGCAGCTTAGGGACAGGGGGCTGGAACGAGCAGTACTTC	CASSLGTGGWNEQYF
NA	once	TRBJ1-2	TRBV9	TGTGCCAGCAGCGGGGACGGTGGCTACACCTTC	CASSGDGGYTF
NA	NA	TRBJ2-2	TRBV30	TGTGCCTACTTATCCCTTACGAACACCGGGGAGCTGTTTTTT	CAYLSLTNTGELFF
NA	NA	TRBJ2-1	TRBV2	TGTGCCAGCGTGGGCAGGGGTACTAATAATGAGCAGTTCTTC	CASVGRGTNNEQFF
NA	once	TRBJ2-7	TRBV11-2	TGTGCCAGCAGCCCGGCCGGGGGAACCTACGAGCAGTACTTC	CASSPAGGTYEQYF
NA	once	TRBJ2-7	TRBV5-6	TGTGCCAGCAGCGTGGGGGATGGCGAGCAGTACTTC	CASSVGDGEQYF
NA	NA	TRBJ2-3	TRBV11-2	TGTGCCAGCAGCTCCGACCCGGACCCCGCAGATACGCAGTATTTT	CASSSDPDPADTQYF
NA	NA	TRBJ1-5	TRBV4-1	TGCGCCAGCAGCCAGCCGGGGTCAAATAGCAATCAGCCCCAGCATTTT	CASSQPGSNSNQPQHF
TRBD2	NA	TRBJ2-5	TRBV10-2	TGCGCCAGCAGCTTGACTAGCGGGACACAAGAGACCCAGTACTTC	CASSLTSGTQETQYF
NA	NA	TRBJ2-7	TRBV4-3	TGCGCCAGCAGCCAAGCGGCGGGAAGCTACGAGCAGTACTTC	CASSQAAGSYEQYF
TRBD2	NA	TRBJ2-5	TRBV2	TGTGCCAGCACCCTACTAGCGGGGGGTTCAGAGACCCAGTACTTC	CASTLLAGGSETQYF
TRBD2	NA	TRBJ2-7	TRBV13	TGTGCCAGCAGCTCAAGCGGGAGCTCCTACGAGCAGTACTTC	CASSSSGSSYEQYF
NA	NA	TRBJ2-7	TRBV9	TGTGCCAGCAGCGTTGGGGGGAGTCACAACGAGCAGTACTTC	CASSVGGSHNEQYF
TRBD1	NA	TRBJ1-1	TRBV27	TGTGCCAGCAGTTGGGACAGGGACACTGAAGCTTTCTTT	CASSWDRDTEAFF
TRBD2	NA	TRBJ2-2	TRBV4-1	TGCGCCAGCAGCCAAGTGCGGGGGTCGGGCACCGGGGAGCTGTTTTTT	CASSQVRGSGTGELFF
NA	NA	TRBJ2-1	TRBV9	TGTGCCAGCTCTTATCCGGGTTCCTACAATGAGCAGTTCTTC	CASSYPGSYNEQFF
TRBD2	NA	TRBJ2-7	TRBV19	TGTGCCAGTAGTACTAGCGGGGCGACCTACGAGCAGTACTTC	CASSTSGATYEQYF
TRBD1	NA	TRBJ2-3	TRBV13	TGTGCCAGCGGGCAGGGGGCGGGAGATACGCAGTATTTT	CASGQGAGDTQYF